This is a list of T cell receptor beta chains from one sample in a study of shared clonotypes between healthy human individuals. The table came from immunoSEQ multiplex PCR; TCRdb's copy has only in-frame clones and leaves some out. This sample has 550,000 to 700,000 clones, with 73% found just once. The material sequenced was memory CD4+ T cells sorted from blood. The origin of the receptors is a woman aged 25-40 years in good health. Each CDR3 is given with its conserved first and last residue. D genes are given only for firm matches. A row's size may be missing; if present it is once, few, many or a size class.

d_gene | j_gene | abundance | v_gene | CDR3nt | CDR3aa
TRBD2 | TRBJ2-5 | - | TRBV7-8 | TGTGCCAGCAGCGTGACTAGCGCCTCCTCGGGGACCCAGTACTTC | CASSVTSASSGTQYF
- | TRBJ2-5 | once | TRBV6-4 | TGTGCCAGCAGTGACTCGAGGCAGTCCCAAGAGACCCAGTACTTC | CASSDSRQSQETQYF
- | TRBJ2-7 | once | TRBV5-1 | TGCGCCAGCAGCTTGGAGCTGGGGGCCATCTACGAGCAGTACTTC | CASSLELGAIYEQYF
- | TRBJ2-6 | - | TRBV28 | TGTGCCAGCAGTACGGCGGACAGTCTTCCCTCTGGGGCCAACGTCCTGACTTTC | CASSTADSLPSGANVLTF
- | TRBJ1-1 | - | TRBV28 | TGTGCCAGCAGTTTATTCCCGGGGAAGGTAACTGAAGCTTTCTTT | CASSLFPGKVTEAFF
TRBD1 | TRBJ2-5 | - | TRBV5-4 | TGTGCCAGCAGCAAGAGGACAGGGGGCGTTCATTCGGGAGAGACCCAGTACTTC | CASSKRTGGVHSGETQYF
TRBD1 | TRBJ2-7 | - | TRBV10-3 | TGTGCCATCATGAAGACAGGGCCTTACGAGCAGTACTTC | CAIMKTGPYEQYF
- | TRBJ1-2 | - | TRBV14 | TGTGCCAGCAGCCGAGGCAAAGATGGCTACACCTTC | CASSRGKDGYTF
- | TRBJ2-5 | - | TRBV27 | TGTGCCAGCAGTCACCGTGGGGGGAAGCGGGAGACCCAGTACTTC | CASSHRGGKRETQYF
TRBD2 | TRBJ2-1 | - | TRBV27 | TGTGCCAGCACCGGCGGGAGTGGTTCCTACAATGAGCAGTTCTTC | CASTGGSGSYNEQFF
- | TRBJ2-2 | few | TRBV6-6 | TGTGCCAGCAGCCCACATTCGGCCGGGGAGCTGTTTTTT | CASSPHSAGELFF
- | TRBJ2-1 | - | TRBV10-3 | TGTGCCATCAGTGAGTGGAGTAATGAGCAGTTCTTC | CAISEWSNEQFF
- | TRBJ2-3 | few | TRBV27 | TGTGCCAGCAGTGGCCTAGGTGAAAGCACAGATACGCAGTATTTT | CASSGLGESTDTQYF
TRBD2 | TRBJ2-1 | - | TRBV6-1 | TGTGCCAGCAGCTCTAGCGGGAGGGACAATGAGCAGTTCTTC | CASSSSGRDNEQFF
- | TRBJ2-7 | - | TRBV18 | TGTGCCAGCTCTCCCGATAGCGCCTCCTACGAGCAGTACTTC | CASSPDSASYEQYF
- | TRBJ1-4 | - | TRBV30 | TGTGCCTGGGGACGGGGGCCTCGGGCTAATGAAAAACTGTTTTTT | CAWGRGPRANEKLFF
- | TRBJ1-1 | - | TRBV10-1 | TGCGCCAGCAGTTCGGGGCACTCGAATTTCGCTGAAGCTTTCTTT | CASSSGHSNFAEAFF
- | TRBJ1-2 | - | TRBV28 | TGTGCCAGCAGGATGATGTTGGAAGTCTACACCTTC | CASRMMLEVYTF
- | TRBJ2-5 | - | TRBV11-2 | TGTGCCAGCAGCCCCGGGGTCCGGGGATACCAAGAGACCCAGTACTTC | CASSPGVRGYQETQYF
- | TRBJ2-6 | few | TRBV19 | TGTGCCAGTAGTATAGGACAGTCTGGGGCCAACGTCCTGACTTTC | CASSIGQSGANVLTF
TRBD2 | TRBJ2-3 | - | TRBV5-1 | TGCGCCAGCAGCCTGGGACTAGCGGGAGTCTTCGGCACAGATACGCAGTATTTT | CASSLGLAGVFGTDTQYF
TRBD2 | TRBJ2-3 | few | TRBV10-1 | TGCGCCAGCAGGGGTAGCGGGACTACTACGCAGTATTTT | CASRGSGTTTQYF
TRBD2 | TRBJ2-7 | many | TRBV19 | TGTGCCAGTAGTATAGTGGGAGCGGGAGAGGTCTACGAGCAGTACTTC | CASSIVGAGEVYEQYF
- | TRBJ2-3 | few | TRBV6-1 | TGTGCCAGCAGTGAAGTGGGAACGGCGCTCACGCAGTATTTT | CASSEVGTALTQYF
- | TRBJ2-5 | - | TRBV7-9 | TGTGCCAGCAGCTTAGGCGCGGCAGGGGAAGAGACCCAGTACTTC | CASSLGAAGEETQYF
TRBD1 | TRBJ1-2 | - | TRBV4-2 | TGTGCCAGCAGCACAGGCGGAACAGGGGCAAACTATGGCTACACCTTC | CASSTGGTGANYGYTF
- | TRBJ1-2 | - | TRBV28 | TGTGCCAGCAGGGAGACCGGCCCCGGGGGTCATGGCTACACCTTC | CASRETGPGGHGYTF
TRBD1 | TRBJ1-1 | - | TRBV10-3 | TGTGCCATTAGACAGGGGTTGAACACTGAAGCTTTCTTT | CAIRQGLNTEAFF
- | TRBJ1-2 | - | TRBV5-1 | TGCGCCAGCAGCCCGATTACAGGGTGGAATGGCTACACCTTC | CASSPITGWNGYTF
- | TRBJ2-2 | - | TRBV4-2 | TGTGCCAGCAGCCCGACCGGGACTGAGAACACCGGGGAGCTGTTTTTT | CASSPTGTENTGELFF
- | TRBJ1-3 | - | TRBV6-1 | TGTGCCAGCAACCCGACACGGAGCTCTGGAAACACCATATATTTT | CASNPTRSSGNTIYF
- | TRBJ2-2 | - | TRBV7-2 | TGTGCCAGCAGCTTAAGGCCTATCGGGGTCAACACCGGGGAGCTGTTTTTT | CASSLRPIGVNTGELFF
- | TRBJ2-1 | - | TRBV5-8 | TGTGCCAGCACCTCGGCCGTCCAGGCTAGTAGAAATGAGCAGTTCTTC | CASTSAVQASRNEQFF
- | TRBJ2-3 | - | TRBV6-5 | TGTGCCAGCAGATGGGCAGATACGCAGTATTTT | CASRWADTQYF
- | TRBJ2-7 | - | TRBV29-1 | TGCAGCGTTTGGGGATACCGGGACGGGACCTCCTACGAGCAGTACTTC | CSVWGYRDGTSYEQYF
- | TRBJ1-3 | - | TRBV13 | TGTGCCAGCAGGATGGACGTCGGCTCTGGAAACACCATATATTTT | CASRMDVGSGNTIYF
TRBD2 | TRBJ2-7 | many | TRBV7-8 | TGTGCCAGCAGCGAAAGCGGACTAGCGAGGCAGTACTTC | CASSESGLARQYF
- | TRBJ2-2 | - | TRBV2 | TGTGCCAGCAGCACCCGGGACGGGAACACCGGGGAGCTGTTTTTT | CASSTRDGNTGELFF
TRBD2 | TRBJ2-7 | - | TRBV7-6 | TGTGCCAGCAGCTCTGGGGCCGGGGGACTAGCCGGCGAGCAGTACTTC | CASSSGAGGLAGEQYF
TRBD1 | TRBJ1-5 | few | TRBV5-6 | TGTGCCAGCAGCGCGCGGGGACAGAATAATCAGCCCCAGCATTTT | CASSARGQNNQPQHF
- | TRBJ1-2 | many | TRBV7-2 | TGTGCCAGCAGCTTAGCGGTGACAGAAAACTATGGCTACACCTTC | CASSLAVTENYGYTF
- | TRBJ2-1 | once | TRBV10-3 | TGTGCCATCAGTGAGTCGGGTAGCAGCTACTACAATGAGCAGTTCTTC | CAISESGSSYYNEQFF
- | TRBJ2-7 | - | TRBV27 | TGTGCCAGCAGTCGGTATGGGACCTACGAGCAGTACTTC | CASSRYGTYEQYF
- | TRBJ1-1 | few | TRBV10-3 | TGTGCCATCGGAGGACAGAACACTGAAGCTTTCTTT | CAIGGQNTEAFF
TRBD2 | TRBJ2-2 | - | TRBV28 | TGTGCCAGCAGTTTAGAAAGTCTAGCGGGAGGGGCGAACACCGGGGAGCTGTTTTTT | CASSLESLAGGANTGELFF
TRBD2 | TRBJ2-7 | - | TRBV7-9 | TGTGCCAGCAGCTTAGCCGGGACTAGTTCCGAGCAGTACTTC | CASSLAGTSSEQYF
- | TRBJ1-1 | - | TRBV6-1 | TGTGCCAGCATTTTCAGGGGGAACACTGAAGCTTTCTTT | CASIFRGNTEAFF
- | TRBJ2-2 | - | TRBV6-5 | TGTGCCAGCAGTTACAGGCGTGCCGGGGAGCTGTTTTTT | CASSYRRAGELFF
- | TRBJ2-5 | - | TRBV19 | TGTGCCAGCAGTATGAATGGGGTGACCCAGTACTTC | CASSMNGVTQYF
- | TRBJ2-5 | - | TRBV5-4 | TGTGCCAGCAGCTGGGGTGTACCACAAGAGACCCAGTACTTC | CASSWGVPQETQYF
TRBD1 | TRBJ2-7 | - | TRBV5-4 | TGTGCCAGCAGCTCCCTGACAGGGACCTACGAGCAGTACTTC | CASSSLTGTYEQYF
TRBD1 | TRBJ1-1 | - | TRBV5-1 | TGCGCCAGCAGCTTTCGGGACAGTCTTATGAACACTGAAGCTTTCTTT | CASSFRDSLMNTEAFF